These 6 T cell receptor beta chains originate from one sample sequenced in a study of control samples from healthy donors and cancer patients. The repertoire was sequenced with immunoSEQ multiplex PCR; TCRdb's copy has only in-frame clones and lacks some. The data hold some 140,000 clones, with around 90% observed a single time. Input material: blood. The receptors derive from a man aged 30 to 39 in good health.

V usage is TRBV25-1 and J usage is TRBJ2-7, with 7 bases fitting TRBD1. Germline trimming cut 6 bases from V and 0 bases from J; bases unmatched to any gene: 5. This CDR3 has 14 amino acids. In germline, CDR1 is MGHDK, CDR2 SYGVNS. CDR3 region: CASRRTGDSYEQYF. CDR3 in DNA: TGTGCCAGCAGGCGGACAGGCGACTCCTACGAGCAGTACTTC.

This chain uses TRBV28 with TRBJ1-1, with no clear D. This CDR3 has 13 residues. Germline loops: CDR1 MDHEN, CDR2 SYDVKM. V was pared by 7 bases and J by 2 bases, with 11 bases between. CDR3 DNA: TGTGCCAGCACCGCCCCAAGAAACACTGAAGCTTTCTTT. It is translated as CASTAPRNTEAFF.

The chain joins TRBV7-9 to TRBJ1-1; TRBD1 is a possible D gene (6 bases). The CDR3 spans 14 residues. Germline CDR1 reads SEHNR; CDR2 reads FQNEAQ (reference sequence). The ends were cut back, 6 bases at V and 2 bases at J, with 13 bases in the middle. The CDR3 DNA reads TGTGCCAGCAGGAGGGGGGGAGTAAACACTGAAGCTTTCTTT. It yields the protein CASRRGGVNTEAFF.

The rearrangement uses TRBV6-2 or TRBV6-3 and TRBJ2-1; TRBD2 aligns across 9 bases. This CDR3 spans 18 amino acids. Germline-derived CDR1 and CDR2 are MNHEY and SVGEGT. V was clipped by 3 bases and J by 2 bases; unmatched bases: 11. CDR3 sequence reads: CASSYYLSSGTTYNEQFF. CDR3 coding DNA: TGTGCCAGCAGTTATTACTTATCTAGCGGGACCACCTACAATGAGCAGTTCTTC.

This chain uses TRBV27 with TRBJ2-3; D perhaps matches TRBD2 (5 bases). This CDR3 region has 13 residues. The V gene lost 3 bases and the J gene lost 7 bases, with 11 bases spanning the gap. Germline V lookup: CDR1 MNHEY, CDR2 SMNVEV (reference sequence). The CDR3 reads CASSFGSGYTQYF. The CDR3, as DNA: TGTGCCAGCAGTTTCGGATCGGGGTATACGCAGTATTTT.

The chain combines TRBV2 with TRBJ1-5; the D is unclear. CDR3 length equals 15 residues. Germline loops: CDR1 SNHLY, CDR2 FYNNEI. V lost 4 bases and J 0 bases, leaving 10 bases between the germline ends. In nucleotides, the CDR3 is TGTGCCAGCAGTGCTCCCGGATATAGCAATCAGCCCCAGCATTTT. Translation: CASSAPGYSNQPQHF.